These 5 T cell receptor beta chains share one sample of origin, sequenced in a study of blood T cell repertoires in COVID-19 (dated by TCRdb to 2019 to 2021). The library was generated by the immunoSEQ multiplex PCR assay. TCRdb provides this immuneACCESS table in a form limited to in-frame rearrangements. Some clones are lacking; in checked studies, under half of them reflect an unresolved V gene, and why the rest are absent is not known. A total of some 80,000 clones appear in this sample, around 80% of them only once. Together, the top ten hold 7% to 9.5% of the sample. The sample comprised peripheral blood. The origin of the receptors is a human donor in a cohort sampled during active COVID-19.

V gene TRBV2 combines with J gene TRBJ1-5; a weak D match, TRBD1 (5 bases). CDR1 is SNHLY and CDR2 is FYNNEI in the germline V gene. CDR3 length equals 15 residues. V was cut by 5 bases and J by 0 bases, with 11 bases left in between. CDR3 amino acids: CASSLQENSNQPQHF. The CDR3 DNA reads TGTGCCAGCAGTCTACAGGAAAATAGCAATCAGCCCCAGCATTTT.

V gene TRBV7-2 combines with J gene TRBJ1-5, with TRBD1 matching 7 bases. V lost 1 base, J lost 5 bases, and 5 bases stayed unmatched. The CDR3 loop spans 15 amino acids. Germline-derived CDR1 and CDR2 are SGHTA and FQGNSA. The CDR3 DNA reads as TGTGCCAGCAGCTTAGACAGGGGTCGGCATCAGCCCCAGCATTTT. It encodes CASSLDRGRHQPQHF.

The V gene is TRBV7-6, the J gene TRBJ1-1; the match to TRBD1 covers 8 bases. This CDR3 is built from 13 residues. V was pared by 0 bases and J by 11 bases, with 5 bases of the junction left unmatched. CDR1 and CDR2 (germline): SGHVS, FNYEAQ. The CDR3 DNA follows: TGTGCCAGCAGCTTAGCGGGGGACAGGTCTGCTTTCTTT. Its translation is CASSLAGDRSAFF.

The chain carries TRBV19 and TRBJ1-2; D is ambiguous. The CDR3 sequence is 13 residues long. From germline, CDR1 is LNHDA and CDR2 SQIVND (reference sequence). The V end lost 1 base, the J end lost 7 bases, and 10 bases lay between the germline ends. The CDR3, as DNA: TGTGCCAGTAGTATAGGTTCAAGGAGTGGCTACACCTTC. This codes for CASSIGSRSGYTF.

The gene calls are TRBV27 and TRBJ1-5; 8 bases map to TRBD1. V lost 0 bases, J lost 2 bases, and 6 bases stayed unmatched. Germline loops: CDR1 MNHEY, CDR2 SMNVEV (reference sequence). The CDR3 spans 17 residues. The CDR3 DNA follows: TGTGCCAGCAGTTTATCTCCCACAGGGGGTGGCAATCAGCCCCAGCATTTT. This translates into CASSLSPTGGGNQPQHF.